What follows are 28 T cell receptor beta chains derived from one specimen sequenced in a study of CD8+ T cells in alopecia areata. Regarding treatment: oral pan-JAK inhibitor, 5-10 mg twice daily. Following RNA extraction, reverse transcription yielded cDNA that acted as the sequencing template. Sequencing was performed with immunoSEQ multiplex PCR; in TCRdb, only in-frame clones are kept and a portion is missing. The sample yields about 200,000 clones, nearly 60% seen once. The source material was CD4+ T cells sorted from blood, sampled at week 24, from a patient treated with tofacitinib. The receptors derive from a human donor with alopecia areata.

The chain couples TRBV7-2 to TRBJ2-2; D remains unclear. From germline, CDR1 is SGHTA and CDR2 FQGNSA. CDR3 length equals 14 residues. V lost 5 bases to trimming and J lost 4 bases, with 11 bases between them. The DNA for the CDR3 is TGTGCCAGCAGCGGGATTACGGGCACCGGGGAGCTGTTTTTT. Amino acid sequence: CASSGITGTGELFF. Full variable domain (rest looked up from reference TRBV7-2 and TRBJ2-2): GAGVSQSPSNKVTEKGKDVELRCDPISGHTALYWYRQSLGQGLEFLIYFQGNSAPDKSGLPSDRFSAERTGGSVSTLTIQRTQQEDSAVYLCASSGITGTGELFFGEGSRLTVL.

This clone occurred many times. The chain combines TRBV2 with TRBJ1-5; D unresolved. Trimming removed 7 bases at V and 5 bases at J, with 12 bases between. CDR1 is SNHLY, CDR2 FYNNEI, per germline. CDR3 length: 13 amino acids. The CDR3 DNA is TGTGCCAGCAAGGAGGTCTCGGATCAGCCCCAGCATTTT. This gives the protein CASKEVSDQPQHF.

Concerning this clone: Within the sample, other DNA sequences also encode this same CDR3. The chain is built from TRBV30 and TRBJ1-4; the D is unclear. Trimming took off 4 bases at V and 0 bases at J, with 3 bases between the two ends. This CDR3 region has 12 residues. The germline V gene has CDR1 GTSNPN and CDR2 SVGIG (reference sequence). The CDR3 coding sequence is TGTGCCTGGACCGCAACTAATGAAAAACTGTTTTTT. Translated: CAWTATNEKLFF.

The V call is TRBV5-1, the J call TRBJ2-3, with D perhaps assigned TRBD1 or TRBD2 (6 bases each). Trimming removed 0 bases from V and 6 bases from J, with 14 bases in between. The CDR3 consists of 15 residues. Germline V gives CDR1 SGHRS, CDR2 YFSETQ. The CDR3 protein is CASSLVTRGPDTQYF. The CDR3 bases are TGCGCCAGCAGCTTGGTAACCCGGGGGCCGGATACGCAGTATTTT.

J is TRBJ1-1 and V is TRBV2; 9 nucleotides line up with TRBD1. V trimming: 6 bases; J trimming: 1 base; junction bases outside the gene matches: 0. The germline V gene encodes CDR1 SNHLY and CDR2 FYNNEI. This CDR3 spans 13 amino acids. CDR3 in amino acids: CASRTGGNTEAFF. As DNA, the CDR3 is TGTGCCAGCAGGACAGGGGGGAACACTGAAGCTTTCTTT.

V and J are TRBV2 and TRBJ1-1, with D unclear. V was pared by 3 bases and J by 1 base, with 6 bases between. Germline V gene lookup returns CDR1 SNHLY and CDR2 FYNNEI. The CDR3 loop spans 13 amino acids. CDR3 sequence (DNA): TGTGCCAGCAGTGATCTAACGAACACTGAAGCTTTCTTT. It is translated as CASSDLTNTEAFF.

This chain links TRBV7-9 with TRBJ1-1, with D uncertain. This CDR3 comprises 15 residues. V lost 4 bases and J lost 5, with 17 bases in between. Germline assignment: CDR1 SEHNR and CDR2 FQNEAQ (reference sequence). The CDR3 is CASSSGRRLETEAFF. The CDR3 nucleotides are TGTGCCAGCAGCTCCGGACGGAGACTTGAGACTGAAGCTTTCTTT.

The chain has TRBV6-4 and TRBJ1-1; 8 bases are shared with TRBD1. From germline, CDR1 is MRHNA and CDR2 SNTAGT. This CDR3 is built from 14 residues. Unmatched junction bases numbered 4, after V lost 5 bases and J lost 2 bases. CDR3 coding DNA: TGTGCCAGCAGTCCAGGGGGCGCAAACACTGAAGCTTTCTTT. It yields the protein CASSPGGANTEAFF.

The rearrangement joins TRBV4-3 to TRBJ2-3, with unresolved D. Germline CDR1 reads LGHNA; CDR2 reads YSLEER. Trimming cost V 11 bases and J 1 base, with 10 bases left between them. The CDR3 consists of 12 residues. CDR3 sequence (DNA): TGCGCCGCGGACGGCTGCACAGATACGCAGTATTTT. Translation: CAADGCTDTQYF.

The chain carries TRBV19 and TRBJ2-1; tentatively, D is TRBD2 (5 bases). Germline lookup yields CDR1 LNHDA and CDR2 SQIVND (reference sequence). The CDR3 extends over 10 amino acids. The CDR3 region is CACGYNEQFF. The CDR3 nucleotides are TGTGCTTGCGGGTACAATGAGCAGTTCTTC.

The CDR3 nucleotides are TGTGCCAGCAGCACCTCCACCGGGACAGGGAGTCATGGCTACACCTTC. This translates into CASSTSTGTGSHGYTF. The rearrangement joins TRBV11-2 to TRBJ1-2, with TRBD1 matching over 9 bases. The length of the CDR3 is 16 residues. The germline V gene encodes CDR1 SGHAT and CDR2 FQNNGV. V gave up 5 bases and J gave up 6 bases; unmatched junction bases: 13.

The V and J genes are TRBV9 and TRBJ1-5; tentatively, D is TRBD1 (5 bases). Germline lookup yields CDR1 SGDLS and CDR2 YYNGEE. The CDR3 is made up of 15 amino acids. V lost 2 bases and J lost 2, with 11 bases in between. The CDR3 sequence: CASSVDPGGNQPQHF. The CDR3 DNA reads TGTGCCAGCAGCGTTGACCCGGGGGGCAATCAGCCCCAGCATTTT.

This clone was detected a few times. V usage is TRBV7-9 and J usage is TRBJ2-7; no reliable D call. Trimming pared 7 bases from V and 2 bases from J, leaving 12 bases between. The CDR3 extends over 13 amino acids. Germline-derived CDR1 and CDR2 are SEHNR and FQNEAQ (reference sequence). In DNA form, the CDR3 reads TGTGCCAGCATACCTTTTGGCACCTACGAGCAGTACTTC. Residues: CASIPFGTYEQYF.

This chain's CDR3 is CASSSMTGKEETQYF. CDR3 bases: TGTGCCAGCAGCTCCATGACAGGGAAGGAAGAGACCCAGTACTTC. This chain links TRBV7-6 with TRBJ2-5; the match to TRBD1 covers 7 bases. V lost 4 bases and J lost 3; bases outside the gene matches: 8. The CDR3 is made up of 15 amino acids. From germline, CDR1 is SGHVS and CDR2 FNYEAQ.

This CDR3 reads CASSLYRGPNQPQHF. The CDR3 bases are TGTGCCAGCAGTCTCTACAGGGGGCCTAATCAGCCCCAGCATTTT. V and J are TRBV27 and TRBJ1-5, with 9 bases identical to TRBD1. The CDR3 extends over 15 amino acids. Trimming cost V 5 bases and J 4 bases; bases outside gene matches: 6. Germline V gene lookup returns CDR1 MNHEY and CDR2 SMNVEV (reference sequence).

This clone was recorded a few times. The V gene is TRBV30, the J gene TRBJ2-7; the match to TRBD2 covers 8 bases. J gave up 6 bases and V 0 bases, and 19 bases lay outside the gene matches. The germline V gene encodes CDR1 GTSNPN and CDR2 SVGIG (reference sequence). The CDR3 length is 18 residues. The CDR3 sequence is CAWSVLSGRRTSHPEQYF. CDR3 sequence (DNA): TGTGCCTGGAGTGTACTGTCGGGGCGTAGGACTAGCCACCCCGAGCAGTACTTC.

This clone was picked up a small number of times. The chain joins TRBV7-2 to TRBJ2-7; TRBD2 agrees at 9 bases. The CDR3 extends over 15 amino acids. CDR1 and CDR2 from the germline V gene are SGHTA and FQGNSA. V trimming: 4 bases; J trimming: 3 bases; junction bases outside the gene matches: 7. CDR3 sequence: CASSSSGLASYEQYF. The CDR3, as DNA: TGTGCCAGCAGCTCGTCGGGACTAGCAAGCTACGAGCAGTACTTC.

This clone was found a few times. The chain links TRBV5-4 to TRBJ1-1; D not resolved. Germline V gene data show CDR1 as SGHNT and CDR2 as YYREEE (reference sequence). Trimming stripped 0 bases from V and 1 base from J, with 7 bases between. The CDR3 totals 14 residues. CDR3 in DNA: TGTGCCAGCAGCTTGGCCCAGAAGAACACTGAAGCTTTCTTT. Protein: CASSLAQKNTEAFF.

This clone showed up just a few times. CDR3 in DNA: TGTGCCAGCAGCCAAGATCCGGAGATCTCTGGGGCCAACGTCCTGACTTTC. Protein product: CASSQDPEISGANVLTF. The chain couples TRBV4-2 to TRBJ2-6; D remains unclear. Per germline, CDR1 LGHNA and CDR2 YNFKEQ. V was pared by 0 bases and J by 0 bases, with 9 bases between. The CDR3 is 17 residues long.

This rearrangement joins TRBV11-1 to TRBJ2-3; possibly TRBD2 for D (6 bases). This CDR3 is built from 14 residues. Trimming took off 3 bases at V and 5 bases at J, with 12 bases between the two ends. Germline V gene data show CDR1 as SGHAT and CDR2 as FQDESV (reference sequence). CDR3 in DNA: TGTGCCAGCAGCTTGCGGGACTGGGGAGATACGCAGTATTTT. Translation gives CASSLRDWGDTQYF.

This chain uses TRBV30 with TRBJ1-3; a possible D gene is TRBD1 (5 bases). Per the germline V gene, CDR1 is GTSNPN and CDR2 is SVGIG (reference sequence). This CDR3 spans 12 amino acids. V lost 4 bases, J lost 8 bases, and 12 bases lay in between. CDR3 in amino acids: CAWKGAPDTIYF. The CDR3 DNA follows: TGTGCCTGGAAAGGGGCTCCGGACACCATATATTTT.

The chain has TRBV4-1 and TRBJ2-3, with D hard to call. Germline assignment: CDR1 MGHRA and CDR2 YSYEKL. Trimming cost V 0 bases and J 2 bases, with 21 bases left between them. The CDR3 totals 19 residues. CDR3 sequence reads: CASSQDFGRSQTITDTQYF. The CDR3 DNA follows: TGCGCCAGCAGCCAAGATTTCGGCCGGTCACAAACTATCACAGATACGCAGTATTTT.

This sequence joins TRBV27 and TRBJ2-2; 9 nucleotides align to TRBD2. This CDR3 is 17 amino acids long. Germline CDR1 is MNHEY and CDR2 is SMNVEV (reference sequence). V lost 0 bases to trimming and J lost 3 bases; unmatched junction nucleotides: 5. The CDR3 sequence is CASSLSASGTYTGELFF. Here the CDR3 DNA reads TGTGCCAGCAGTTTATCGGCTAGCGGGACTTACACCGGGGAGCTGTTTTTT.

The chain links TRBV27 to TRBJ2-7, with 11 bases matching TRBD2. The CDR3 has 16 residues. With 5 bases clipped from V and 9 bases from J, the junction kept 15 bases outside the gene matches. CDR1 is MNHEY and CDR2 is SMNVEV in the germline V gene (reference sequence). The DNA for the CDR3 is TGTGCCAGCAGTCGCGCAACTAGCGGGAGTACGTTGGGGCAGTACTTC. It yields the protein CASSRATSGSTLGQYF.

The chain has TRBV25-1 and TRBJ1-2; D is unclear. Germline CDR1 is MGHDK and CDR2 is SYGVNS. Deletions cut 3 bases from V and 8 bases from J, with 10 bases between. This CDR3 contains 12 residues. The CDR3 DNA is TGTGCCAGCAGTGACTCTTTGAGGGGCTACACCTTC. Translation: CASSDSLRGYTF.

This clone was counted a few times. The chain uses TRBV29-1 and TRBJ2-3, with 10 bases matching TRBD2. The CDR3 has 17 residues. The V segment lost 7 bases and the J segment 3 bases; nucleotides outside the gene matches: 16. Germline values: CDR1 SQVTM, CDR2 ANQGSEA. CDR3 sequence: CSAYRYASGSWTDTQYF. As DNA, the CDR3 is TGCAGCGCCTACAGATACGCTAGCGGGAGTTGGACAGATACGCAGTATTTT.

This clone was seen more than once but under ten times. The chain uses TRBV5-6 and TRBJ2-7; 11 bases are a match to TRBD2. CDR1 and CDR2 from the germline V gene are SGHDT and YYEEEE. V lost 2 bases to trimming and J lost 3 bases; unmatched junction nucleotides: 4. The CDR3 has 15 residues. In DNA, the CDR3 is TGTGCCAGCAGCTTAACTAGCGGGGGAGTCTACGAGCAGTACTTC. Translating gives CASSLTSGGVYEQYF.

There are a few counts of this clone. The chain recombines TRBV19 with TRBJ1-2; unclear D gene. The germline V gene has CDR1 LNHDA and CDR2 SQIVND (reference sequence). The CDR3 runs 11 residues. The V end lost 8 bases, the J end lost 8 bases, and 12 bases lay between the germline ends. Here the CDR3 reads CASSREVGYTF. Here the CDR3 DNA reads TGTGCCAGTTCGCGCGAGGTCGGCTACACCTTC.